This T cell receptor beta chain was retrieved from a study of STAT5B mutations in CD4+ large granular lymphocyte leukemia. Study observations and caveats: Without HLA matching, higher CD4+ than CD8+ T-LGLL clonality could reflect small sample size. CD4-sorted patient repertoires seemed more clonal than healthy CD4+ repertoires. Main leukemic clonotypes were patient-specific, but roughly 23% appeared at low frequency elsewhere.

Trimming removed 3 bases at V and 0 bases at J, with 9 bases between. The CDR3 consists of 14 residues. Germline V gives CDR1 LGHNT, CDR2 FRNRAP. In the authors' workflow: The detection floor for productive clonotype frequency was 2.59 x 10-5. Profiling relied on immunoSEQ multiplex PCR, and the TCRdb table lists in-frame clones only, not all of them. That table furnishes V, J and clone size, whereas the DNA furnished D and trimming. Among some 30,000 clones listed, 78% were seen once. About this clone itself: The antigen is undetermined.

The source material was CD4+ T cells from blood buffy coats. This receptor was obtained from a human donor in good health. This chain connects TRBV12-5 to TRBJ2-7; D is undetermined. The CDR3 nucleotides are TGTGCTAGTGGTTTTGGGTTATACTCCTACGAGCAGTACTTC. Its protein is CASGFGLYSYEQYF.